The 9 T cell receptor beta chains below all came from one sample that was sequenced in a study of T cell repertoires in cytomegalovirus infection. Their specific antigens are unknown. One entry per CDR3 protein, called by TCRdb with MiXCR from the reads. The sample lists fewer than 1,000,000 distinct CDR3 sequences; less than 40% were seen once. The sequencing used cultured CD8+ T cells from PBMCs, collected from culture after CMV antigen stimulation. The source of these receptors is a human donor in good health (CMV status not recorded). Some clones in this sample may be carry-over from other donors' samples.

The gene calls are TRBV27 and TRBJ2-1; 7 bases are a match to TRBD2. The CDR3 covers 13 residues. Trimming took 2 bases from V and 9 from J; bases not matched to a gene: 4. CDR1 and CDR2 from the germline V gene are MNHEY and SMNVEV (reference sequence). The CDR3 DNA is TGTGCCAGCAGTTTAGGGGGGGTTGCTGAGCAGTTCTTC. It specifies CASSLGGVAEQFF.

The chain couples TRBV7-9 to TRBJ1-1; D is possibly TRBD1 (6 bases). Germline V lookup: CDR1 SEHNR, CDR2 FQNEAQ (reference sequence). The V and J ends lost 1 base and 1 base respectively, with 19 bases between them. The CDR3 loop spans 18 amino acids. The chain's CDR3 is CASSLVWGGTLWNTEAFF. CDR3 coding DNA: TGTGCCAGCAGCTTAGTCTGGGGGGGGACACTCTGGAACACTGAAGCTTTCTTT.

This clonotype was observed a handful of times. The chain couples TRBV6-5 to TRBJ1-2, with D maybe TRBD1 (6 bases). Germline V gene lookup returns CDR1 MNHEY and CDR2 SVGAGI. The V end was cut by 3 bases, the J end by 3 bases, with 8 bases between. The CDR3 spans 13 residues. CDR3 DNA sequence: TGTGCCAGCAGTTATCGGACAGACTATGGCTACACCTTC. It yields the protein CASSYRTDYGYTF.

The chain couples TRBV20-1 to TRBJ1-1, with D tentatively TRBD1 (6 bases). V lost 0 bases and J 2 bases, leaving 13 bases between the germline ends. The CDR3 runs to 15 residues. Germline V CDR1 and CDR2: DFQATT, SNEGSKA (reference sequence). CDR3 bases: TGCAGTGCTAGAGAGTTTGGCAGGGGAAACACTGAAGCTTTCTTT. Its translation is CSAREFGRGNTEAFF.

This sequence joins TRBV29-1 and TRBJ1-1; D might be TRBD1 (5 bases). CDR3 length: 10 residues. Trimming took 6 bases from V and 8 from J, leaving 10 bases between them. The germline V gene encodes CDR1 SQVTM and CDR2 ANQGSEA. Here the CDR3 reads CSVGAAEAFF. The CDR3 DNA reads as TGCAGCGTAGGGGCGGCAGAAGCTTTCTTT.

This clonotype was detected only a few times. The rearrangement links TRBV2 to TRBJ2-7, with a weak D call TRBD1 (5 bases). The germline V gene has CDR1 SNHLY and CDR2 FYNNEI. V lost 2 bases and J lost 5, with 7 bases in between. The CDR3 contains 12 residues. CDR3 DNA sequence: TGTGCCAGCAGTGAAAAGGGGCACGAGCAGTACTTC. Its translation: CASSEKGHEQYF.

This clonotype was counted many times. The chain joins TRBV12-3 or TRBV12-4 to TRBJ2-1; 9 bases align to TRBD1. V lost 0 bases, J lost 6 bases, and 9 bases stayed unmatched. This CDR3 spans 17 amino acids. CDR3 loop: CASSLAIGQGTFNEQFF. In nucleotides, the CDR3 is TGTGCCAGCAGTTTAGCCATAGGACAGGGGACGTTCAATGAGCAGTTCTTC.

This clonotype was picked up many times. Written as DNA, the CDR3 is TGTGCCAGCAGCTTTGGGCGGATGAACACTGAAGCTTTCTTT. It yields the protein CASSFGRMNTEAFF. The chain recombines TRBV7-8 with TRBJ1-1; no clear D. Trimming stripped 3 bases from V and 0 bases from J, with 8 bases between. There are 14 residues in the CDR3. Germline V gives CDR1 SGHVS, CDR2 FQNEAQ. The full variable domain, in which reference TRBV7-8 and TRBJ1-1 provide the parts outside the CDR3, is GAGVSQSPRYKVAKRGQDVALRCDPISGHVSLFWYQQALGQGPEFLTYFQNEAQLDKSGLPSDRFFAERPEGSVSTLKIQRTQQEDSAVYLCASSFGRMNTEAFFGQGTRLTVV.

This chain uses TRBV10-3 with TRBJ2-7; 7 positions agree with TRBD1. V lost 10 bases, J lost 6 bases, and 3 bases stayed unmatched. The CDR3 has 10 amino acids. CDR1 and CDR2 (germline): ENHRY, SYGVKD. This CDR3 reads CATQGVEQYF. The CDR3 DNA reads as TGTGCCACGCAGGGGGTCGAGCAGTACTTC.